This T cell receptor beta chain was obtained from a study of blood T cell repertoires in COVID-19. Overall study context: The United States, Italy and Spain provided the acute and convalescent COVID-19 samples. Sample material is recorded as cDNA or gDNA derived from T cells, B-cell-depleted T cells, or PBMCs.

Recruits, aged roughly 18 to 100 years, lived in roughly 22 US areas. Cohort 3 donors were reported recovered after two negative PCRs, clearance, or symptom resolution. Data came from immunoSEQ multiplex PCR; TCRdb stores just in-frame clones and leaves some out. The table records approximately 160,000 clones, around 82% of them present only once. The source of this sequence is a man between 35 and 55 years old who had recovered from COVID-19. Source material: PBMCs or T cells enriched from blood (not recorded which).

CDR3 protein: CASSVTGSKTQYF. The CDR3 DNA reads as TGTGCCAGCAGCGTTACAGGGAGCAAAACCCAGTACTTC. V gene TRBV4-2 combines with J gene TRBJ2-5; tentative D call: TRBD1 (6 bases). The CDR3 covers 13 residues. The V end lost 5 bases, the J end lost 8 bases, and 15 bases lay between the germline ends. CDR1 is LGHNA, CDR2 YNFKEQ, per germline.